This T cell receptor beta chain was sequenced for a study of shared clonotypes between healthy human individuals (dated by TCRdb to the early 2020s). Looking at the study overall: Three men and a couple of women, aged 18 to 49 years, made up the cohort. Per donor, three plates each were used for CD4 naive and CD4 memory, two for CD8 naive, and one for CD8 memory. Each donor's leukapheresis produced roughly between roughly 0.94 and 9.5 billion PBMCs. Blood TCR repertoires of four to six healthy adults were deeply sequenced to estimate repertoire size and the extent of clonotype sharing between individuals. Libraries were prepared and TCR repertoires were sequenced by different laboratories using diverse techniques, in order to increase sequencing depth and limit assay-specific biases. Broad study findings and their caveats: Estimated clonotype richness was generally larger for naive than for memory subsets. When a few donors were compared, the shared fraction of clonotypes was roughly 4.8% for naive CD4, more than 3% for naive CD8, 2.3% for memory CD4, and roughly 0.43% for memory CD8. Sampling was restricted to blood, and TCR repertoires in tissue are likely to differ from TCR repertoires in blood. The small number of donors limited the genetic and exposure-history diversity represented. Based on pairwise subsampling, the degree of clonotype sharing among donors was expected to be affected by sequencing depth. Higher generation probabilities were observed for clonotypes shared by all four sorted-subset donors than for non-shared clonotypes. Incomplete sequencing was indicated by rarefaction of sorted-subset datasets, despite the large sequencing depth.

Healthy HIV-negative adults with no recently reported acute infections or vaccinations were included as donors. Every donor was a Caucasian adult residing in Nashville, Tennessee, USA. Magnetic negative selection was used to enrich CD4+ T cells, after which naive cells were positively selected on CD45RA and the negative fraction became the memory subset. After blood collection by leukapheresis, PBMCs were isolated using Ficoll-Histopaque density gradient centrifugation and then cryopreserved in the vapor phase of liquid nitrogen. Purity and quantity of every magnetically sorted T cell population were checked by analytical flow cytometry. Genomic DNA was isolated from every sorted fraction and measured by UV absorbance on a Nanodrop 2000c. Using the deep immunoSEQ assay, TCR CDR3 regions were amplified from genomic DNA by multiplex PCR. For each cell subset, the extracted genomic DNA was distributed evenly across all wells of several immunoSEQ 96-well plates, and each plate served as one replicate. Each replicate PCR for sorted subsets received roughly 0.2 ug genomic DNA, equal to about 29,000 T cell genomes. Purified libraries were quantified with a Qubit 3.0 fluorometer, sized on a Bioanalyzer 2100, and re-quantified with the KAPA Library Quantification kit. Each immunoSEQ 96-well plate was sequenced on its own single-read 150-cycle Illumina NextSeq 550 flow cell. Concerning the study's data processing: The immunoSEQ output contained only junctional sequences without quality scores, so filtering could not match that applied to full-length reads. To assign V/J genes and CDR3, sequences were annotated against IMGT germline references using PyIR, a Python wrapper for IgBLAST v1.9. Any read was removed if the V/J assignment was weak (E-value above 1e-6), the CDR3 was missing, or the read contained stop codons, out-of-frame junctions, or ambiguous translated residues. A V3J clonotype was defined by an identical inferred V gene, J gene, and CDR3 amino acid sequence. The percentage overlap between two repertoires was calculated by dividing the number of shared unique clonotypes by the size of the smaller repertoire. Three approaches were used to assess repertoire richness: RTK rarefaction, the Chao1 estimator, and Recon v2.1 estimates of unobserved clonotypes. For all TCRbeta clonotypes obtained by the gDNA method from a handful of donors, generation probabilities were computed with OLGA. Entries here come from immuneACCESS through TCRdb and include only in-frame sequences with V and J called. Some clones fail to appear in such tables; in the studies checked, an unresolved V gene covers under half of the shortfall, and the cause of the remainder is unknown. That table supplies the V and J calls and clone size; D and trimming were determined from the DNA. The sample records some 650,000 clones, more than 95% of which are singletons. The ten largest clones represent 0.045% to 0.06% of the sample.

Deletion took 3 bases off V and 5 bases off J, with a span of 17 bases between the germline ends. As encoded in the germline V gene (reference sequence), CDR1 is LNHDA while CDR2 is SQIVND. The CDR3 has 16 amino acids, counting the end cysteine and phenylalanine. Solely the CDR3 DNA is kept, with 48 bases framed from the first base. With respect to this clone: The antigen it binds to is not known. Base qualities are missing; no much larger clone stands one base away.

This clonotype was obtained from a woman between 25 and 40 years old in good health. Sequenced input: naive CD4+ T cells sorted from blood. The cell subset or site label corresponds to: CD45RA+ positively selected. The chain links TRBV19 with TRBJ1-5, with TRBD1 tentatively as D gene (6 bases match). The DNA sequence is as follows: TGTGCCAGTAGTATGGGACAAACAGGGTGGGATCAGCCCCAGCATTTT. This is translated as CASSMGQTGWDQPQHF.